This note documents a single T cell receptor beta chain sequence. Its antigen remains undetermined. No base qualities exist here, and no much larger clone lies one base off it. The germline V gene sets CDR1 to SGHAT and CDR2 to FQNNGV. V is shortened by 0 bases, J by 3 bases, and the region joining them spans 6 bases. The CDR3 contains 13 residues, cysteine and phenylalanine counted. Solely the CDR3 DNA is kept, with 39 bases framed from the first base. The data derive from a study of T cell responses to AZD1222 COVID-19 vaccine (dated by TCRdb to the early 2020s). Study-wide context: Because spike-specific TCR depth and breadth did not differ between the two schedules, AZD1222 recipients who got a second dose at roughly 4 weeks were pooled with those who got a second dose at roughly 12 weeks. Enrollment into the trials was organized by age into subgroups of 18-55, 56-69 and 70-plus years, and those subgroups contained roughly 150, 30 and 60 TCR-sequenced participants, respectively. A total of 233 trial participants underwent TCR sequencing, of whom approximately 210 received two doses of AZD1222 and about 25 received two doses of the MenACWY control vaccine. The investigation overall reported the following: Reportedly, almost half of the unique spike-specific TCRs recognized epitopes lying outside the regions that are mutated in the B.1.351 and B.1.1.7 variants. The 56-69-year group was small, and its depth increase did not reach significance, likely because of low power. Participants were mostly white British and included more females than males, and it was suggested by the authors that clonal diversity may have been underestimated. Because no samples from the day 14 peak response were available, repertoires could be characterized only after the peak T cell response. Only a handful of AZD1222 recipients were SARS-CoV-2 seropositive at baseline, limiting conclusions about previously exposed vaccinees. After two AZD1222 doses, spike-specific TCR breadth and depth were significantly higher than at day 0 and than in MenACWY recipients. The vaccine-associated CD4 TCRs covered the entire spike protein, and the dominant responses fell in regions 160-218 and 743-854.

The CDR3 regions of human TCRbeta chains were analyzed by immunosequencing. In the source study's methods: Repertoire TCRs were checked for matches against a reference library of SARS-CoV-2-specific TCRs that had been generated using the MIRA antigen-specificity platform. Breadth meant the fraction of unique TCRs that were SARS-CoV-2-associated, whereas depth meant the fraction of total T cells that were SARS-CoV-2-associated. Using the MIRA data, each spike-specific TCR was assigned both to the spike region to which the TCR was reactive and to a CD4 or CD8 class. Log10-transformed breadth and depth values were compared by one-way ANOVA with Sidak's multiple comparisons tests. TCRdb carries this immuneACCESS record with in-frame sequences only. Its versions omit some clonotypes, under half of them owing to an unresolved V gene in the studies checked, with the rest unexplained. V, J and clone size derive from that table, while D and trimming were established from the DNA sequence. The sample yields around 94,000 clones; about 85% were counted once. Together, the top ten hold more than 4.5% of the sample.

The sample's time point, from its label and the paper: baseline before first vaccination. Vaccinee samples were obtained from the UK trials COV001 and COV002, which included a single-blind randomized controlled phase 2/3 trial of AZD1222 (ChAdOx1 nCoV-19) in healthy adults. Trial participant PBMC samples were collected at day 0 and day 28 after the second dose for TCRbeta chain sequencing. This sequence uses TRBV11-2 and TRBJ2-7, with no confidently assigned D gene. This receptor was identified in an adult in good health. The specimen was peripheral blood, collected on day 0 of AZD1222 vaccination. The CDR3 protein is CASSLDSFYEQYF. In nucleotides, the sequence is TGTGCCAGCAGCTTAGACTCTTTCTACGAGCAGTACTTC.